The rows below give T cell receptor beta chains drawn from one sample of a study of T cell repertoires in cytomegalovirus infection. TCRdb recomputed calls from the reads with MiXCR, one row per CDR3 protein. The sample yields about 830,000 distinct CDR3 sequences, approximately 29% seen once. Which antigens these TCRs recognize remains unknown. This material consisted of cultured CD8+ T cells from PBMCs, taken from culture after CMV antigen stimulation. The receptors were sampled from a human donor in good health (CMV status not recorded). Some clones in this sample may be carry-over from other donors' samples. The CDR3 runs from the conserved cysteine through the conserved F or W. A D gene is named only where the DNA matches it firmly. Clone sizes are given selectively: once, few, many, or a class where the clone is expanded.

D gene	V gene	J gene	clone size	CDR3 protein	CDR3 DNA
TRBD2	TRBV25-1	TRBJ2-3	few	CASSDRLAPPPDTQYF	TGTGCCAGCAGTGACCGACTAGCGCCCCCCCCAGATACGCAGTATTTT
TRBD1	TRBV11-2	TRBJ2-1	NA	CASSLAPGDRERGSLYNEQFF	TGTGCCAGCAGCTTAGCGCCGGGGGACAGGGAGAGAGGGTCCCTCTACAATGAGCAGTTCTTC
NA	TRBV27	TRBJ2-5	few	CASSLRSYQETQYF	TGTGCCAGCAGTTTACGATCGTACCAAGAGACCCAGTACTTC
NA	TRBV29-1	TRBJ2-2	few	CSVEITGELFF	TGCAGCGTGGAGATAACCGGGGAGCTGTTTTTT
NA	TRBV29-1	TRBJ2-1	NA	CSVEDQEGRSYNEQFF	TGCAGCGTTGAAGATCAGGAGGGCCGCTCCTACAATGAGCAGTTCTTC
TRBD1	TRBV27	TRBJ2-1	few	CASSFDRGDEQFF	TGTGCCAGCAGTTTCGACAGGGGAGATGAGCAGTTCTTC
NA	TRBV7-6	TRBJ1-1	few	CASSPDGGRGAFF	TGTGCCAGCAGCCCCGACGGAGGCCGGGGAGCTTTCTTT
NA	TRBV12-5	TRBJ1-4	NA	CASGSLGFGEKLFF	TGTGCTAGTGGTTCCCTGGGTTTCGGTGAAAAACTGTTTTTT
TRBD1	TRBV7-4	TRBJ2-1	NA	CASSLATGVNEQFF	TGTGCTAGCAGCTTAGCGACAGGGGTGAATGAGCAGTTCTTC
TRBD1	TRBV29-1	TRBJ1-1	few	CSAYRGLGTEAFF	TGCAGCGCTTACAGGGGGCTCGGCACTGAAGCTTTCTTT
NA	TRBV12-3/TRBV12-4	TRBJ2-7	NA	CASSLGIFYEQYF	TGTGCCAGCAGTTTAGGGATATTCTACGAGCAGTACTTC
TRBD1	TRBV7-4	TRBJ2-7	NA	CANTSSRGRYADPSYEQYF	TGTGCCAACACCAGCAGTAGGGGGCGTTATGCTGACCCCTCCTACGAGCAGTACTTC
NA	TRBV9	TRBJ1-5	few	CASSVAGMGNQPQHF	TGTGCCAGCAGCGTAGCGGGGATGGGCAATCAGCCCCAGCATTTT
NA	TRBV18	TRBJ2-1	few	CASSRPSRRASGEQFF	TGTGCCAGCTCACGCCCTTCCAGGAGGGCCTCGGGTGAGCAGTTCTTC
NA	TRBV6-5	TRBJ2-5	few	CASRLPGLAETQYF	TGTGCCAGCAGATTACCAGGGTTAGCGGAGACCCAGTACTTC
NA	TRBV7-6	TRBJ1-1	few	CASSFLRGAGNTEAFF	TGTGCCAGCAGCTTTCTTAGGGGCGCGGGAAACACTGAAGCTTTCTTT
NA	TRBV7-6	TRBJ2-7	few	CASSYGKRLEQYF	TGTGCCAGCAGCTACGGCAAGCGACTAGAGCAGTACTTC
NA	TRBV5-6	TRBJ2-5	NA	CASSWGTVAETQYF	TGTGCCAGCAGCTGGGGGACGGTGGCGGAGACCCAGTACTTC
TRBD2	TRBV4-1	TRBJ2-7	few	CASTPGLAGGYEQYF	TGCGCCAGCACCCCAGGACTAGCGGGGGGGTACGAGCAGTACTTC
NA	TRBV9	TRBJ2-6	many	CASSAPRDLSFGANVLTF	TGTGCCAGCAGCGCCCCCAGGGATCTAAGTTTTGGGGCCAACGTCCTGACTTTC
NA	TRBV6-5	TRBJ2-1	NA	CASSYGGHEQFF	TGTGCCAGCAGTTACGGCGGGCATGAGCAGTTCTTC
NA	TRBV27	TRBJ2-7	NA	CASNLQGGSYEQYF	TGTGCCAGCAACCTCCAGGGGGGCTCCTACGAGCAGTACTTC
TRBD1	TRBV12-5	TRBJ2-1	NA	CASGLFGDRGKNEQFF	TGTGCTAGTGGTTTGTTCGGGGACAGGGGAAAGAATGAGCAGTTCTTC
NA	TRBV20-1	TRBJ1-3	few	CSARDRTDAAGNTIYF	TGCAGTGCTAGAGACCGGACGGATGCGGCTGGAAACACCATATATTTT
NA	TRBV7-6	TRBJ2-2	many	CASSLYRADGELFF	TGTGCCAGCAGCTTATACAGGGCGGACGGGGAGCTGTTTTTT
NA	TRBV11-3	TRBJ2-2	few	CASSLGQNRAGELFF	TGTGCCAGCAGCTTAGGGCAGAATCGTGCCGGGGAGCTGTTTTTT
NA	TRBV6-2/TRBV6-3	TRBJ1-5	few	CASSYSKGQPQHF	TGTGCCAGCAGTTACTCGAAAGGCCAGCCCCAGCATTTT
TRBD2	TRBV10-3	TRBJ2-5	few	CAISESLVAGLLETQYF	TGTGCCATCAGTGAGTCGTTGGTAGCGGGGCTGCTAGAGACCCAGTACTTC
TRBD1	TRBV7-2	TRBJ2-2	few	CASSYRGGGELFF	TGTGCCAGCAGTTACAGGGGTGGCGGGGAGCTGTTTTTT
NA	TRBV27	TRBJ2-3	NA	CATTRGRTDTQYF	TGTGCCACGACTCGGGGGCGCACAGATACGCAGTATTTT
NA	TRBV11-1	TRBJ1-1	few	CASSPSPTAYYTEAFF	TGTGCCAGCAGCCCCTCCCCAACAGCCTACTACACTGAAGCTTTCTTT
NA	TRBV25-1	TRBJ1-2	NA	CASSESPIGYTF	TGTGCCAGCAGTGAATCTCCTATCGGCTACACCTTC
NA	TRBV6-5	TRBJ2-5	few	CASSYSAWGRGETQYF	TGTGCCAGCAGTTACTCGGCCTGGGGGCGCGGGGAGACCCAGTACTTC
TRBD1	TRBV12-3/TRBV12-4	TRBJ2-1	NA	CASKTGVNEQFF	TGTGCCAGCAAAACAGGGGTCAATGAGCAGTTCTTC
NA	TRBV7-6	TRBJ1-2	few	CASWGGIATGGYTF	TGTGCCAGCTGGGGGGGCATCGCCACGGGTGGCTACACCTTC
NA	TRBV10-3	TRBJ1-2	NA	CAIKVNPHGYTF	TGTGCCATCAAGGTGAATCCTCATGGCTACACCTTC
NA	TRBV6-2/TRBV6-3	TRBJ2-1	NA	CASNPRPGGLNEQFF	TGTGCCAGCAACCCCAGACCGGGGGGCCTCAATGAGCAGTTCTTC
NA	TRBV12-3/TRBV12-4	TRBJ2-5	many	CATSWGRGGETQYF	TGTGCCACCTCCTGGGGACGGGGTGGGGAGACCCAGTACTTC
TRBD1	TRBV19	TRBJ2-6	NA	CASSFRTGNILSGANVLTF	TGTGCCAGTAGTTTCCGGACAGGGAATATTCTTTCTGGGGCCAACGTCCTGACTTTC
NA	TRBV5-4	TRBJ1-2	NA	CASSFPGGDNYGYTF	TGTGCCAGCAGCTTTCCTGGCGGAGACAACTATGGCTACACCTTC
NA	TRBV29-1	TRBJ1-4	few	CSVLKEHPTATNEKLFF	TGCAGCGTCCTCAAGGAACATCCTACTGCAACTAATGAAAAACTGTTTTTT
NA	TRBV7-2	TRBJ2-2	few	CASSLDSRGGNTGELFF	TGTGCCAGCAGCTTAGATAGCAGGGGGGGAAACACCGGGGAGCTGTTTTTT
TRBD1	TRBV15	TRBJ2-5	NA	CATGTGQGIETQYF	TGTGCCACCGGAACCGGACAGGGAATAGAGACCCAGTACTTC